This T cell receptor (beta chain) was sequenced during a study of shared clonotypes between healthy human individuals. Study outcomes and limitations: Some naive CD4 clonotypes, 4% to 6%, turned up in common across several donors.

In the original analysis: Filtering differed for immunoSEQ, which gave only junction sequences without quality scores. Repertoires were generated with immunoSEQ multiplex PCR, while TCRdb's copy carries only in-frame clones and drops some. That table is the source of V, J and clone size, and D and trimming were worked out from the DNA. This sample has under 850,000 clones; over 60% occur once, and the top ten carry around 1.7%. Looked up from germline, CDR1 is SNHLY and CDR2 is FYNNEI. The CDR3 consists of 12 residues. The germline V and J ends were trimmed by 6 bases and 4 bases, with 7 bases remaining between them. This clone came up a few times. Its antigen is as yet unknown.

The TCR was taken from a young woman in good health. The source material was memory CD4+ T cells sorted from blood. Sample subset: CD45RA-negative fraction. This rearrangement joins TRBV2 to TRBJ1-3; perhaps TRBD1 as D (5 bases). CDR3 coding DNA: TGTGCCAGCAGAGGGACGGGAAACACCATATATTTT. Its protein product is CASRGTGNTIYF.